A single sample is the source of the 31 T cell receptor beta chains below, sequenced in a study of somatic mutations in cytotoxic T cells in rheumatoid arthritis. Repertoires were generated with immunoSEQ multiplex PCR, while TCRdb's copy carries only in-frame clones and drops some. The sample gives about 17,000 clones, roughly 87% of which show up once; roughly 10% is in the top ten. The source material was CD8+ T cells sorted from blood. These TCRs come from an adult with rheumatoid arthritis.

The J gene is TRBJ2-3, the V gene TRBV7-9, with D perhaps TRBD1 or TRBD2 (5 bases each). This CDR3 is 14 amino acids long. Deletions cut 5 bases from V and 0 bases from J, with 9 bases between. Germline V lookup: CDR1 SEHNR, CDR2 FQNEAQ (reference sequence). CDR3 residues: CASSNWDSTDTQYF. The CDR3 coding sequence is TGTGCCAGCAGCAATTGGGACAGCACAGATACGCAGTATTTT. Variable domain in full (rest from reference TRBV7-9 and TRBJ2-3): DTGVSQNPRHKITKRGQNVTFRCDPISEHNRLYWYRQTLGQGPEFLTYFQNEAQLEKSRLLSDRFSAERPKGSFSTLEIQRTEQGDSAMYLCASSNWDSTDTQYFGPGTRLTVL.

The chain is built from TRBV21-1 and TRBJ2-7. TRBV21-1 is designated a pseudogene. The CDR3 is 14 amino acids. The CDR3 region has the DNA TGTGCCAGCAGCAAAGCAGGTACCTCCTACGAGCAGTACTTC. It specifies CASSKAGTSYEQYF.

The chain carries TRBV2 and TRBJ1-2; TRBD1 aligns across 7 bases. V was pared by 10 bases and J by 1 base, with 12 bases of the junction left unmatched. This CDR3 is 15 amino acids long. Germline lookup yields CDR1 SNHLY and CDR2 FYNNEI. The CDR3 sequence: CAISEGAALNYGYTF. The CDR3 DNA sequence: TGTGCCATCAGCGAGGGGGCGGCGCTTAACTATGGCTACACCTTC.

This chain joins TRBV18 and TRBJ1-2, with 7 bases that match TRBD1. CDR1 is KGHSH, CDR2 LQKENI, per germline. V trimming: 6 bases; J trimming: 1 base; junction bases outside the gene matches: 8. The CDR3 extends over 15 amino acids. The CDR3 DNA reads TGTGCCAGCTCTGACCGACAGGGCCTTAACTATGGCTACACCTTC. As protein: CASSDRQGLNYGYTF.

The genes are TRBV7-2 and TRBJ2-1; possible D gene TRBD1, 6 bases. The CDR3 loop spans 15 amino acids. The germline V gene has CDR1 SGHTA and CDR2 FQGNSA. Trimming stripped 1 base from V and 4 bases from J, with 11 bases between. The CDR3 sequence: CASSLGTALYNEQFF. CDR3 nucleotides: TGTGCCAGCAGCTTAGGGACAGCCCTTTACAATGAGCAGTTCTTC.

The genes are TRBV6-4 and TRBJ2-1, with 7 nucleotides matching TRBD2. V lost 0 bases to trimming and J lost 8 bases; unmatched junction nucleotides: 7. CDR1 is MRHNA and CDR2 is SNTAGT in the germline V gene. This CDR3 has 15 amino acids. CDR3 bases: TGTGCCAGCAGTGACTCGAACCTAGCGGCCGATGAGCAGTTCTTC. Protein: CASSDSNLAADEQFF.

This clone was seen more than once but under ten times. The chain has TRBV7-2 and TRBJ1-6; TRBD1 might be the D (5 bases). The germline CDR1 and CDR2 sequences are SGHTA and FQGNSA. V gave up 5 bases and J gave up 6 bases, with 20 bases separating them. The CDR3 totals 17 residues. The CDR3 loop reads CASSDGGSGPFNSPLHF. The DNA for the CDR3 is TGTGCCAGCAGCGACGGTGGTTCGGGACCCTTTAATTCACCCCTCCACTTT.

This clone was picked up a small number of times. The chain has TRBV27 and TRBJ1-2; a possible D gene is TRBD1 (6 bases). Germline V gene data show CDR1 as MNHEY and CDR2 as SMNVEV (reference sequence). This CDR3 region has 14 residues. Between the trimmed V and J ends, which lost 3 bases and 4 bases, there was a span of 12 bases. This chain's CDR3 is CASSFGGASYGYTF. The DNA of the CDR3 is TGTGCCAGCAGTTTCGGGGGCGCGAGCTATGGCTACACCTTC.

The chain is built from TRBV5-4 and TRBJ2-7; 8 nucleotides line up with TRBD1. The germline CDR1 and CDR2 sequences are SGHNT and YYREEE (reference sequence). With 7 bases clipped from V and 7 bases from J, the junction kept 16 bases outside the gene matches. The CDR3 totals 15 residues. Here the CDR3 reads CASGTPGQVWGEQYF. In DNA, the CDR3 is TGTGCCAGCGGGACCCCGGGACAGGTATGGGGAGAGCAGTACTTC.

V usage is TRBV28 and J usage is TRBJ2-3; D is perhaps TRBD2 (5 bases). V was cut by 7 bases and J by 9 bases, with 17 bases left in between. The CDR3 spans 13 residues. In germline, CDR1 is MDHEN, CDR2 SYDVKM. This CDR3 reads CASNGGRFRTQYF. CDR3 bases: TGTGCCAGCAATGGCGGGCGTTTTAGGACGCAGTATTTT.

This chain uses TRBV10-2 with TRBJ2-2; 7 nucleotides match TRBD1. Germline V gives CDR1 WSHSY, CDR2 SAAADI. V trimming: 4 bases; J trimming: 7 bases; junction bases outside the gene matches: 12. There are 16 residues in the CDR3. The CDR3 reads CASSGSRGPEDGELFF. The CDR3 region has the DNA TGCGCCAGCAGTGGATCGAGGGGGCCTGAGGACGGGGAGCTGTTTTTT.

The chain carries TRBV7-6 and TRBJ2-7; D ambiguous. V lost 1 base and J lost 4, with 8 bases in between. The V gene's germline CDR1 is SGHVS and CDR2 FNYEAQ. CDR3 size: 13 residues. As DNA, the CDR3 is TGTGCCAGCAGCTTAGGCGGCTATTACGAGCAGTACTTC. Translating it yields CASSLGGYYEQYF.

V gene TRBV12-5 combines with J gene TRBJ2-1; 11 nucleotides line up with TRBD1. CDR3 length: 20 residues. Germline CDR1 is LGHNT and CDR2 is FRNRAP. V was pared by 2 bases and J by 1 base, with 13 bases of the junction left unmatched. CDR3 residues: CASGLPGQGATSRSYNEQFF. Here the CDR3 DNA reads TGTGCTAGTGGTTTGCCAGGACAGGGGGCGACTAGTCGTTCCTACAATGAGCAGTTCTTC. Together with reference TRBV12-5 and TRBJ2-1, the CDR3 gives the full variable domain: DARVTQTPRHKVTEMGQEVTMRCQPILGHNTVFWYRQTMMQGLELLAYFRNRAPLDDSGMPKDRFSAEMPDATLATLKIQPSEPRDSAVYFCASGLPGQGATSRSYNEQFFGPGTRLTVL.

The chain employs TRBV7-6 and TRBJ2-7; either TRBD1 or TRBD2 may fit D (5 bases each). Germline CDR1 reads SGHVS; CDR2 reads FNYEAQ. Trimming left V 1 base short and J 6 bases short, with 19 bases between. The CDR3 length is 16 residues. Written as DNA, the CDR3 is TGTGCCAGCAGCTTAGAGTTTCTGGGACCCCTACCCGAGCAGTACTTC. Translated: CASSLEFLGPLPEQYF.

This clone was seen more than once but under ten times. The chain has TRBV27 and TRBJ2-7; TRBD2 aligns across 12 bases. The junction had 14 bases not matched to a gene; V was cut back by 2 bases and J by 6 bases. Germline V gene lookup returns CDR1 MNHEY and CDR2 SMNVEV (reference sequence). This CDR3 spans 18 amino acids. The CDR3 reads CASSLSLAGGPSRSEQYF. For the CDR3, the DNA is TGTGCCAGCAGTTTAAGCCTAGCGGGAGGGCCCTCTAGGTCCGAGCAGTACTTC.

The chain is built from TRBV7-9 and TRBJ2-1; 9 nucleotides agree with TRBD2. Germline CDR1 SEHNR, CDR2 FQNEAQ (reference sequence). V was pared by 6 bases and J by 8 bases, with 8 bases of the junction left unmatched. There are 14 residues in the CDR3. The CDR3 nucleotides are TGTGCCAGCAGGGGGGCTAGCGGGGATGATGAGCAGTTCTTC. Encoded protein: CASRGASGDDEQFF.

The V call is TRBV9, the J call TRBJ1-2; D remains ambiguous. CDR1 is SGDLS, CDR2 YYNGEE, per germline. The CDR3 sequence is 11 residues long. V lost 5 bases and J lost 2, with 4 bases in between. CDR3 loop: CASRGNYGYTF. The DNA for the CDR3 is TGTGCCAGCAGGGGGAACTATGGCTACACCTTC.

The chain combines TRBV11-3 with TRBJ1-1; unclear D gene. There are 13 residues in the CDR3. Germline V gene sequence: CDR1 SGHNT, CDR2 YENEEA. V lost 4 bases and J 1 base, leaving 7 bases between the germline ends. This CDR3 reads CASSSRQNTEAFF. The CDR3 DNA sequence: TGTGCCAGCAGCTCACGACAGAACACTGAAGCTTTCTTT.

The chain has TRBV9 and TRBJ2-5; D unresolved. The J call is uncertain, as TRBJ2-7 better fits the DNA end. Looked up from germline, CDR1 is SGDLS and CDR2 is YYNGEE. The CDR3 has 13 amino acids. The DNA for the CDR3 is TGTGCCAGCAGCCCGACCCCTTCCTACGAGCAGTACTTC. Translating gives CASSPTPSYEQYF.

V gene TRBV19 combines with J gene TRBJ1-5, with 7 positions matching TRBD1. After removal of 3 bases from V and 0 bases from J, the junction contained 11 bases not matched to a gene. The CDR3 is 18 amino acids. CDR1 LNHDA and CDR2 SQIVND come from the germline V gene (reference sequence). Here the CDR3 reads CASSILGPTGNSNQPQHF. CDR3 coding DNA: TGTGCCAGTAGTATCCTGGGACCGACAGGGAATAGCAATCAGCCCCAGCATTTT.

V and J are TRBV7-9 and TRBJ1-1; D is unclear. The length of the CDR3 is 14 residues. V was trimmed by 3 bases and J by 6 bases, leaving 14 bases between them. The germline CDR1 and CDR2 sequences are SEHNR and FQNEAQ (reference sequence). CDR3 bases: TGTGCCAGCAGCTTTGGGAATACGGTACCTGAAGCTTTCTTT. Translation: CASSFGNTVPEAFF.

The chain links TRBV6-1 to TRBJ2-3; D gene unclear. This CDR3 contains 15 residues. Per germline, CDR1 MNHNS and CDR2 SASEGT. The ends were cut back, 3 bases at V and 2 bases at J, with 12 bases in the middle. The CDR3 region is CASSDGSSTTDTQYF. CDR3 coding DNA: TGTGCCAGCAGTGACGGTAGCAGTACCACAGATACGCAGTATTTT.

The J gene is TRBJ2-1, the V gene TRBV18; TRBD2 matches at 12 bases. Germline lookup yields CDR1 KGHSH and CDR2 LQKENI. With V trimmed by 3 bases and J by 7 bases, 7 bases remained unmatched. The CDR3 sequence is 16 residues long. CDR3 DNA sequence: TGTGCCAGCTCACCGACTAGCGGGGGCCGCGGGAATGAGCAGTTCTTC. Translating gives CASSPTSGGRGNEQFF.

This sequence joins TRBV11-3 and TRBJ2-7; 7 bases are shared with TRBD1. CDR3 length equals 16 residues. Germline V CDR1 and CDR2: SGHNT, YENEEA. Germline trimming cut 4 bases from V and 2 bases from J; bases unmatched to any gene: 11. As DNA, the CDR3 is TGTGCCAGCAGCTCCCTCCACCGGGACAGACCCTACGAGCAGTACTTC. This gives the protein CASSSLHRDRPYEQYF. The full variable domain, with the rest looked up from reference TRBV11-3 and TRBJ2-7, is EAGVVQSPRYKIIEKKQPVAFWCNPISGHNTLYWYLQNLGQGPELLIRYENEEAVDDSQLPKDRFSAERLKGVDSTLKIQPAELGDSAVYLCASSSLHRDRPYEQYFGPGTRLTVT.

The chain uses TRBV4-3 and TRBJ1-2; TRBD1 agrees at 11 bases. The CDR3 runs 16 residues. Germline lookup yields CDR1 LGHNA and CDR2 YSLEER. Losses at the gene ends were 0 bases for V and 7 bases for J; bases not matched to a gene: 7. This chain's CDR3 is CASSQDGTGGTGGYTF. The CDR3 region has the DNA TGCGCCAGCAGCCAAGATGGGACAGGGGGTACGGGTGGCTACACCTTC.

The V call is TRBV21-1, the J call TRBJ2-5; the D segment call TRBD2 is taken from the table without a DNA check. TRBV21-1 is a pseudogene segment. The CDR3 is 14 residues long. The CDR3 coding sequence is TGTGCCAGCAGCAAAGCACGGGACTTAGAGACCCAGTACTTC. This translates into CASSKARDLETQYF.

The gene calls are TRBV4-2 and TRBJ1-5; D gene unclear. The V gene lost 4 bases and the J gene lost 0 bases, with 10 bases spanning the gap. CDR3 length equals 15 residues. Germline assignment: CDR1 LGHNA and CDR2 YNFKEQ. The CDR3 coding sequence is TGTGCCAGCAGCCCACGGGAAAGTAGCAATCAGCCCCAGCATTTT. Translating gives CASSPRESSNQPQHF.

This rearrangement joins TRBV21-1 to TRBJ2-3. TRBV21-1 is labeled a pseudogene. The CDR3 runs 15 residues. The CDR3 DNA sequence: TGTGCCAGCAGCAAAAGGGAAGGGCCAACAGATACGCAGTATTTT. Its translation is CASSKREGPTDTQYF.

The rearrangement joins TRBV7-6 to TRBJ2-7; D is unresolved. V was pared by 3 bases and J by 6 bases, with 12 bases between. The CDR3 is 13 residues long. CDR1 and CDR2 (germline): SGHVS, FNYEAQ. DNA of the CDR3: TGTGCCAGCAGCTTTGGGGTTCGTGTCGAGCAGTACTTC. Its protein product is CASSFGVRVEQYF.

The rearrangement uses TRBV9 and TRBJ2-3; 7 positions agree with TRBD1. V lost 4 bases to trimming and J lost 5 bases; unmatched junction nucleotides: 13. This CDR3 region has 16 residues. Looked up from germline, CDR1 is SGDLS and CDR2 is YYNGEE. CDR3 amino acids: CASSPISGTVLDTQYF. As DNA, the CDR3 is TGTGCCAGCAGCCCCATATCGGGGACAGTCTTAGATACGCAGTATTTT.

This clone was recorded once. CDR3 region: CASSVYDLNSRGDTQYF. CDR3 sequence (DNA): TGTGCCAGCAGCGTTTACGACTTGAACTCCCGGGGAGATACGCAGTATTTT. The rearrangement links TRBV11-2 to TRBJ2-3; TRBD2 might be the D (5 bases). Germline V gene lookup returns CDR1 SGHAT and CDR2 FQNNGV. The CDR3 length is 17 residues. V lost 5 bases and J lost 5, with 23 bases in between. Full variable domain (missing parts from reference TRBV11-2 and TRBJ2-3): EAGVAQSPRYKIIEKRQSVAFWCNPISGHATLYWYQQILGQGPKLLIQFQNNGVVDDSQLPKDRFSAERLKGVDSTLKIQPAKLEDSAVYLCASSVYDLNSRGDTQYFGPGTRLTVL.